The 30 T cell receptor beta chains given below trace back to one sample, sequenced in a study of shared clonotypes between healthy human individuals. Produced via immunoSEQ multiplex PCR; TCRdb's table is partial and in-frame only. The data hold about 2.4 million clones, with 93% observed a single time. What was sequenced was naive CD4+ T cells from PBMCs. Subset indicated: CD45RA+ positively selected. Receptors originate from a man younger than 35 in good health. Some clones in this sample may be carry-over from other donors' samples.

The V and J genes are TRBV5-6 and TRBJ2-3, with a weak D call TRBD2 (6 bases). Germline assignment: CDR1 SGHDT and CDR2 YYEEEE. V lost 1 base, J lost 0 bases, and 9 bases lay in between. The length of the CDR3 is 15 residues. CDR3 region: CASSLLAGSTDTQYF. For the CDR3, the DNA is TGTGCCAGCAGCTTGCTTGCGGGGAGCACAGATACGCAGTATTTT.

V and J are TRBV4-1 and TRBJ1-4, with D unclear. The V gene lost 4 bases and the J gene lost 7 bases, with 7 bases spanning the gap. Germline CDR1 MGHRA, CDR2 YSYEKL. This CDR3 region has 12 residues. Here the CDR3 reads CASSLTLEKLFF. The CDR3 DNA reads as TGCGCCAGCAGCCTTACCCTTGAAAAACTGTTTTTT.

Details on this clone: A junction end diverges from the germline sequence, so it may reflect a read error. In the same sample, other DNA sequences code for this CDR3. This chain connects TRBV7-2 to TRBJ1-2, with D unclear. In germline, CDR1 is SGHTA, CDR2 FQGNSA. This CDR3 is built from 14 residues. CDR3 in amino acids: CASSLAGGPYGYTF. DNA of the CDR3: TGTGCCAGCAGCTTAGCGGGCGGCCCCTATGGTTACACCTTC. The complete variable domain, with remaining parts taken from reference TRBV7-2 and TRBJ1-2, reads GAGVSQSPSNKVTEKGKDVELRCDPISGHTALYWYRQSLGQGLEFLIYFQGNSAPDKSGLPSDRFSAERTGGSVSTLTIQRTQQEDSAVYLCASSLAGGPYGYTFGSGTRLTVV.

This rearrangement joins TRBV5-4 to TRBJ1-4; D gene uncertain. The CDR3 is 15 amino acids. V was trimmed by 0 bases and J by 7 bases, leaving 13 bases between them. Germline CDR1 SGHNT, CDR2 YYREEE (reference sequence). CDR3 protein: CASSLDSKKGEKLFF. The DNA of the CDR3 is TGTGCCAGCAGCTTGGATTCTAAAAAGGGTGAAAAACTGTTTTTT.

This chain connects TRBV15 to TRBJ2-1; 11 positions agree with TRBD1. Germline V CDR1 and CDR2: LNHNV, YYDKDF (reference sequence). The CDR3 covers 16 residues. V shed 4 bases and J 7 bases; nucleotides not matched to a gene: 9. The CDR3 loop reads CATSTRTGGAFNEQFF. The CDR3 DNA follows: TGTGCCACCAGCACTCGGACAGGGGGCGCCTTTAATGAGCAGTTCTTC. The whole variable domain, remainder taken from reference TRBV15 and TRBJ2-1, is DAMVIQNPRYQVTQFGKPVTLSCSQTLNHNVMYWYQQKSSQAPKLLFHYYDKDFNNEADTPDNFQSRRPNTSFCFLDIRSPGLGDTAMYLCATSTRTGGAFNEQFFGPGTRLTVL.

This chain uses TRBV6-5 with TRBJ2-4; D uncertain. Germline V gene sequence: CDR1 MNHEY, CDR2 SVGAGI. The germline V and J ends were trimmed by 4 bases and 7 bases, with 11 bases remaining between them. The CDR3 extends over 13 amino acids. The CDR3 DNA reads TGTGCCAGCAGTTCCCCCGGTCGGAACATTCAGTACTTC. This gives the protein CASSSPGRNIQYF.

The genes are TRBV4-1 and TRBJ2-5; a possible D gene is TRBD2 (6 bases). TRBJ2-7 explains the end of the DNA better; the J call may be wrong. Germline CDR1 reads MGHRA; CDR2 reads YSYEKL. The CDR3 covers 15 residues. The CDR3 loop is CASSTRFQEGHEQYF. CDR3 bases: TGCGCCAGCAGCACCCGTTTTCAGGAGGGCCACGAGCAGTACTTC.

As DNA, the CDR3 is TGTGCCAGCACCGGGGGGCGGGAGTCCCAGCCCCAGCATTTT. Translating it yields CASTGGRESQPQHF. The rearrangement uses TRBV6-1 and TRBJ1-5; D possibly corresponds to TRBD1 (6 bases). In germline, CDR1 is MNHNS, CDR2 SASEGT. Trimming took 7 bases from V and 7 from J, leaving 17 bases between them. The CDR3 spans 14 residues.

This chain links TRBV5-1 with TRBJ2-1, with 7 bases matching TRBD1. Trimming took 1 base from V and 6 from J; bases not matched to a gene: 1. Germline V gives CDR1 SGHRS, CDR2 YFSETQ. This CDR3 region has 13 residues. The CDR3 sequence: CASSLYRGNEQFF. CDR3 coding DNA: TGCGCCAGCAGCTTGTACAGGGGCAATGAGCAGTTCTTC.

The J gene is TRBJ2-2, the V gene TRBV4-1; a weak D match, TRBD2 (7 bases). The CDR3 consists of 17 residues. The V gene lost 3 bases and the J gene lost 7 bases, with 21 bases spanning the gap. Germline V gives CDR1 MGHRA, CDR2 YSYEKL. Written as DNA, the CDR3 is TGCGCCAGCAGCCATCCCCCAGCGACGGGGGGCGACGGGGAGCTGTTTTTT. Translated: CASSHPPATGGDGELFF.

The chain employs TRBV28 and TRBJ2-7; 9 nucleotides align to TRBD1. V lost 5 bases to trimming and J lost 3 bases; unmatched junction nucleotides: 5. Per the germline V gene, CDR1 is MDHEN and CDR2 is SYDVKM. The CDR3 has 14 amino acids. The DNA of the CDR3 is TGTGCCAGCAGTGTCACAGGGGGCCTCTACGAGCAGTACTTC. This gives the protein CASSVTGGLYEQYF. Based on the CDR3 plus reference TRBV28 and TRBJ2-7, the full variable domain is DVKVTQSSRYLVKRTGEKVFLECVQDMDHENMFWYRQDPGLGLRLIYFSYDVKMKEKGDIPEGYSVSREKKERFSLILESASTNQTSMYLCASSVTGGLYEQYFGPGTRLTVT.

The rearrangement uses TRBV25-1 and TRBJ1-3; D gene uncertain. CDR3 length: 14 residues. Germline values: CDR1 MGHDK, CDR2 SYGVNS. Trimming removed 5 bases at V and 0 bases at J, with 8 bases between. The CDR3 here is CASSRSPSGNTIYF. The CDR3 DNA is TGTGCCAGCAGTCGCAGTCCCTCTGGAAACACCATATATTTT.

A note on this clone: This specimen includes other DNA sequences encoding the same CDR3. The chain recombines TRBV28 with TRBJ1-1, with D perhaps matching TRBD1 (6 bases). The CDR3 extends over 13 amino acids. Trimming removed 6 bases at V and 3 bases at J, with 11 bases between. Germline V gene data show CDR1 as MDHEN and CDR2 as SYDVKM. The CDR3 coding sequence is TGTGCCAGCAGCCCGGACAGATACACTGAAGCTTTCTTT. Its translation is CASSPDRYTEAFF.

The rearrangement links TRBV7-2 to TRBJ2-7, with a possible D match to TRBD2 (6 bases). Germline CDR1 SGHTA, CDR2 FQGNSA. The CDR3 loop spans 14 amino acids. The ends were cut back, 7 bases at V and 5 bases at J, with 18 bases in the middle. The CDR3 protein is CASTLLASDHEQYF. The DNA of the CDR3 is TGTGCCAGCACCCTGCTGGCTAGCGACCACGAGCAGTACTTC.

The rearrangement joins TRBV5-4 to TRBJ2-2; tentatively, D is TRBD2 (5 bases). CDR3 length equals 14 residues. Germline V CDR1 and CDR2: SGHNT, YYREEE (reference sequence). Trimming removed 0 bases at V and 5 bases at J, with 8 bases between. Here the CDR3 reads CASSLVRGTGELFF. The CDR3 DNA reads as TGTGCCAGCAGCTTGGTCCGCGGGACCGGGGAGCTGTTTTTT.

This clone occurred a few times. CDR3 sequence reads: CASSTGLNTEAFF. The CDR3 DNA reads as TGTGCCAGCAGTACGGGGTTGAACACTGAAGCTTTCTTT. V is TRBV7-8 and J is TRBJ1-1; D is unclear. The CDR3 length is 13 residues. The germline CDR1 and CDR2 sequences are SGHVS and FQNEAQ. Trimming took 6 bases from V and 0 from J, leaving 8 bases between them.

The V gene is TRBV5-1, the J gene TRBJ1-3; the D is unclear. The germline CDR1 and CDR2 sequences are SGHRS and YFSETQ. The V and J ends lost 0 bases and 0 bases respectively, with 16 bases between them. The CDR3 has 18 residues. This CDR3 reads CASSLGGLAAGSGNTIYF. The CDR3 DNA follows: TGCGCCAGCAGCTTGGGTGGTCTGGCAGCCGGCTCTGGAAACACCATATATTTT.

This chain uses TRBV18 with TRBJ1-2; 7 bases map to TRBD1. The CDR3 spans 16 residues. The V gene's germline CDR1 is KGHSH and CDR2 LQKENI. Trimming at V came to 2 bases and at J to 6 bases, leaving 12 bases not matched to a gene. The CDR3 loop is CASSPGTDLGFDGYTF. The CDR3 coding sequence is TGTGCCAGCTCACCAGGGACAGACCTCGGGTTTGATGGCTACACCTTC. The full variable domain, in which reference TRBV18 and TRBJ1-2 provide the parts outside the CDR3, is NAGVMQNPRHLVRRRGQEARLRCSPMKGHSHVYWYRQLPEEGLKFMVYLQKENIIDESGMPKERFSAEFPKEGPSILRIQQVVRGDSAAYFCASSPGTDLGFDGYTFGSGTRLTVV.

The V and J genes are TRBV11-3 and TRBJ2-3; D call uncertain. Between the trimmed V and J ends, which lost 5 bases and 6 bases, there was a span of 12 bases. The CDR3 length is 13 residues. CDR1 and CDR2 from the germline V gene are SGHNT and YENEEA. The CDR3 spells CASSPRVADTQYF. CDR3 sequence (DNA): TGTGCCAGCAGCCCCCGTGTTGCGGATACGCAGTATTTT.

This clone was recorded once. The chain carries TRBV5-4 and TRBJ2-5; TRBD2 matches 12 bases. Trimming took 1 base from V and 5 from J; bases not matched to a gene: 6. Germline assignment: CDR1 SGHNT and CDR2 YYREEE (reference sequence). The CDR3 runs to 16 residues. The CDR3 region is CASSLPSGRAGETQYF. In DNA, the CDR3 is TGTGCCAGCAGCTTGCCTAGCGGGAGGGCCGGGGAGACCCAGTACTTC. Using reference TRBV5-4 and TRBJ2-5 for the parts outside the CDR3, the full variable domain is ETGVTQSPTHLIKTRGQQVTLRCSSQSGHNTVSWYQQALGQGPQFIFQYYREEENGRGNFPPRFSGLQFPNYSSELNVNALELDDSALYLCASSLPSGRAGETQYFGPGTRLLVL.

The genes are TRBV28 and TRBJ1-5; TRBD1 agrees at 8 bases. The CDR3 covers 16 residues. V lost 6 bases, J lost 6 bases, and 13 bases stayed unmatched. The germline V gene has CDR1 MDHEN and CDR2 SYDVKM. CDR3 region: CASSLRGQGASQPQHF. CDR3 DNA: TGTGCCAGCAGCTTAAGAGGACAGGGAGCAAGTCAGCCCCAGCATTTT.

The chain has TRBV27 and TRBJ2-1, with TRBD2 matching 9 bases. Germline CDR1 reads MNHEY; CDR2 reads SMNVEV (reference sequence). The CDR3 is 15 amino acids. Germline trimming cut 7 bases from V and 6 bases from J; bases unmatched to any gene: 10. In nucleotides, the CDR3 is TGTGCCAGCACCCTCCTAGCGGGAATCCGCAATGAGCAGTTCTTC. This translates into CASTLLAGIRNEQFF.

V and J are TRBV30 and TRBJ2-6; 7 bases are shared with TRBD2. The trim removed 5 bases at V and 2 bases at J, leaving 0 bases unmatched. The CDR3 has 13 amino acids. Germline lookup yields CDR1 GTSNPN and CDR2 SVGIG (reference sequence). Written as DNA, the CDR3 is TGTGCCTGGGGACTAGCTGGGGCCAACGTCCTGACTTTC. Its translation is CAWGLAGANVLTF.

V and J are TRBV9 and TRBJ2-7; D perhaps matches TRBD2 (6 bases). From germline, CDR1 is SGDLS and CDR2 YYNGEE. V was shortened by 0 bases and J by 6 bases, with 13 bases between the two germline ends. The CDR3 is 14 residues long. In nucleotides, the CDR3 is TGTGCCAGCAGCGTAGGGAGGGTGAGCGGCGAGCAGTACTTC. Residues: CASSVGRVSGEQYF.

The chain links TRBV5-5 to TRBJ2-1; a possible D gene is TRBD2 (5 bases). Germline V gives CDR1 SGHKS, CDR2 YYEKEE (reference sequence). The CDR3 runs to 15 residues. V gave up 3 bases and J gave up 8 bases, with 18 bases separating them. CDR3 coding DNA: TGTGCCAGCAGCTCGACGGGATCCTCATTTGATGAGCAGTTCTTC. Translating gives CASSSTGSSFDEQFF. Together with reference TRBV5-5 and TRBJ2-1, the CDR3 gives the full variable domain: DAGVTQSPTHLIKTRGQQVTLRCSPISGHKSVSWYQQVLGQGPQFIFQYYEKEERGRGNFPDRFSARQFPNYSSELNVNALLLGDSALYLCASSSTGSSFDEQFFGPGTRLTVL.

The gene calls are TRBV28 and TRBJ1-3; no clear D gene. V lost 2 bases, J lost 0 bases, and 8 bases lay in between. Per the germline V gene, CDR1 is MDHEN and CDR2 is SYDVKM. This CDR3 spans 15 amino acids. CDR3 protein: CASSLEYRSGNTIYF. The DNA for the CDR3 is TGTGCCAGCAGTTTAGAATATCGCTCTGGAAACACCATATATTTT.

The rearrangement links TRBV2 to TRBJ2-2; 8 bases align to TRBD1. This CDR3 comprises 15 residues. The germline V gene has CDR1 SNHLY and CDR2 FYNNEI. With V trimmed by 3 bases and J by 5 bases, 5 bases remained unmatched. For the CDR3, the DNA is TGTGCCAGCAGTGACCAGGGGGCGCGAACCGGGGAGCTGTTTTTT. Protein: CASSDQGARTGELFF.

V is TRBV6-1 and J is TRBJ2-1, with 10 bases matching TRBD2. Trimming removed 8 bases from V and 2 bases from J; junction bases left unmatched: 6. Germline V gives CDR1 MNHNS, CDR2 SASEGT. The CDR3 runs 15 residues. The CDR3 DNA reads as TGTGCCAGCTTACTAGCGGGGAGGGCCTACAATGAGCAGTTCTTC. Translation: CASLLAGRAYNEQFF.

The V call is TRBV7-6, the J call TRBJ2-7; D not certain. This CDR3 is 16 amino acids long. Germline V lookup: CDR1 SGHVS, CDR2 FNYEAQ. V shed 2 bases and J shed 0 bases, with 14 bases lying between them. The CDR3 nucleotides are TGTGCCAGCAGCTTAAGTTCGCAGGTGAACTCCTACGAGCAGTACTTC. Residues: CASSLSSQVNSYEQYF. Full variable domain (outside the CDR3, taken from reference TRBV7-6 and TRBJ2-7): GAGVSQSPRYKVTKRGQDVALRCDPISGHVSLYWYRQALGQGPEFLTYFNYEAQQDKSGLPNDRFSAERPEGSISTLTIQRTEQRDSAMYRCASSLSSQVNSYEQYFGPGTRLTVT.

The J gene is TRBJ2-7, the V gene TRBV4-3; 12 bases are shared with TRBD2. J gave up 0 bases and V 2 bases, and 8 bases lay outside the gene matches. Germline CDR1 is LGHNA and CDR2 is YSLEER. The CDR3 is 18 amino acids. In DNA, the CDR3 is TGCGCCAGCAGCCAAAGGCTAGCGGGAGGGTGGAGCTCCTACGAGCAGTACTTC. It is translated as CASSQRLAGGWSSYEQYF.